Detailed here is one T cell receptor beta chain. Antigen unknown. Generated by immunoSEQ multiplex PCR, the TCRdb table keeps only in-frame clones and is missing some. This table has more than 150,000 clones, 88% appearing once. The data were obtained in a study of T cell responses to AZD1222 COVID-19 vaccine. Findings of the study overall: Baseline antibody screening turned up just five to seven seropositive AZD1222 recipients. The donor group comprised mostly white British people and more females; the analysis possibly underestimated clonal diversity.

Trimming took 7 bases from V and 3 from J, leaving 10 bases between them. The CDR3 length is 13 residues. In germline, CDR1 is LNHDA, CDR2 SQIVND (reference sequence). The receptor was derived from an adult in good health. This sample comprised peripheral blood, obtained on day 0 of AZD1222 vaccination. The chain recombines TRBV19 with TRBJ2-1; weak D call: TRBD2 (6 bases). In DNA, the CDR3 is TGTGCCAGTACCGGCGGGGTCTACAATGAGCAGTTCTTC. It specifies CASTGGVYNEQFF. The full variable domain, in which reference TRBV19 and TRBJ2-1 provide the parts outside the CDR3, is DGGITQSPKYLFRKEGQNVTLSCEQNLNHDAMYWYRQDPGQGLRLIYYSQIVNDFQKGDIAEGYSVSREKKESFPLTVTSAQKNPTAFYLCASTGGVYNEQFFGPGTRLTVL.